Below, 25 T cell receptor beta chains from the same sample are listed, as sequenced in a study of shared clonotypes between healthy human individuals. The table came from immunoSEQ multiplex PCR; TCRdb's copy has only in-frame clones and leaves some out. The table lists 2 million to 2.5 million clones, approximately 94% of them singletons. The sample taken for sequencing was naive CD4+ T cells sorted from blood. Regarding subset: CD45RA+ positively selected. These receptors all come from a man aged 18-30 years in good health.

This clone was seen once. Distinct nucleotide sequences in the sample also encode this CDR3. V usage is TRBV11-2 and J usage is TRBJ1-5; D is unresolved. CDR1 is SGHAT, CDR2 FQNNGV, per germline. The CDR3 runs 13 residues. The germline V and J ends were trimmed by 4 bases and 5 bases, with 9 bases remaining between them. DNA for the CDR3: TGTGCCAGCAGCTCCGGGTTAGATCAGCCCCAGCATTTT. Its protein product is CASSSGLDQPQHF. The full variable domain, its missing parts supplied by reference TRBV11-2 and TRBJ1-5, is EAGVAQSPRYKIIEKRQSVAFWCNPISGHATLYWYQQILGQGPKLLIQFQNNGVVDDSQLPKDRFSAERLKGVDSTLKIQPAKLEDSAVYLCASSSGLDQPQHFGDGTRLSIL.

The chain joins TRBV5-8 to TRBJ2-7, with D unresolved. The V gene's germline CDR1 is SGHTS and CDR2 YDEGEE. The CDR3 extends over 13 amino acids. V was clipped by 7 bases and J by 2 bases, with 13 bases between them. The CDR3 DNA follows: TGTGCCAGCGCGGACCCTTTCCCCTACGAGCAGTACTTC. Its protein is CASADPFPYEQYF.

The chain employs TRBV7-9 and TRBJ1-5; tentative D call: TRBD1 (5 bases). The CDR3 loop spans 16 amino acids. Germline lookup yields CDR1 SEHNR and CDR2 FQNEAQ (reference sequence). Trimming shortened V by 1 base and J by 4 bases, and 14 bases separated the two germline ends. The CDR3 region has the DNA TGTGCCAGCAGCTTAGGGGCAGGGCCCAATAATCAGCCCCAGCATTTT. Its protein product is CASSLGAGPNNQPQHF.

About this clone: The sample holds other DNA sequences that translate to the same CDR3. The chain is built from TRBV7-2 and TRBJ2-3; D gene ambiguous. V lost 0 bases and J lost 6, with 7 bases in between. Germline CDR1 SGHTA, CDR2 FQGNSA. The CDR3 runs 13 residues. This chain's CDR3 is CASSLARADTQYF. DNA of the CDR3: TGTGCCAGCAGCTTAGCTAGGGCGGATACGCAGTATTTT.

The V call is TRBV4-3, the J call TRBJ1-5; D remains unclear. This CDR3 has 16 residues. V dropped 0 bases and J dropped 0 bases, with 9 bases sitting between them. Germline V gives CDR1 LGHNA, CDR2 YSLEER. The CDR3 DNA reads TGCGCCAGCAGCCAAGATACAGACTATAGCAATCAGCCCCAGCATTTT. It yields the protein CASSQDTDYSNQPQHF.

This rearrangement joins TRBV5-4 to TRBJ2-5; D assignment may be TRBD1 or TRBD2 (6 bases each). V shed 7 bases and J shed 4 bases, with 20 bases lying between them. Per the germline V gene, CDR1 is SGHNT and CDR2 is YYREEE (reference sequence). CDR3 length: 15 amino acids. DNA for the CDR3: TGTGCCAGCCGGAGGGACAACCTAAGGGGAGAGACCCAGTACTTC. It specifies CASRRDNLRGETQYF.

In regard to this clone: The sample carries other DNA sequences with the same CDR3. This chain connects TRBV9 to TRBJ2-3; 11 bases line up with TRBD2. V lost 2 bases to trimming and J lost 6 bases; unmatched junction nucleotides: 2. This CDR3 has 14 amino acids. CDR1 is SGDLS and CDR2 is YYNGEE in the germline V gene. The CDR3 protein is CASSVSGGADTQYF. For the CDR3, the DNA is TGTGCCAGCAGCGTTAGCGGGGGGGCGGATACGCAGTATTTT.

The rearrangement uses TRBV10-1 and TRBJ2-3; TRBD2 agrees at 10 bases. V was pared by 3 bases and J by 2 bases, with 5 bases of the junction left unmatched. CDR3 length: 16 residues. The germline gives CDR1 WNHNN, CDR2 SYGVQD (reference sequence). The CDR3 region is CASSETAGGVTDTQYF. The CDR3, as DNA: TGCGCCAGCAGTGAAACAGCGGGGGGGGTCACAGATACGCAGTATTTT.

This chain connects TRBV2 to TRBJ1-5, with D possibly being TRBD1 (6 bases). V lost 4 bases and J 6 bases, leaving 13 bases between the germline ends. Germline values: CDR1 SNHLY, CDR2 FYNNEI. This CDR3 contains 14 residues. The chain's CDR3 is CASSVKQGIQPQHF. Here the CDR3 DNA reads TGTGCCAGCAGTGTTAAGCAGGGGATTCAGCCCCAGCATTTT. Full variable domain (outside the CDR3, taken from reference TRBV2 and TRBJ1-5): EPEVTQTPSHQVTQMGQEVILRCVPISNHLYFYWYRQILGQKVEFLVSFYNNEISEKSEIFDDQFSVERPDGSNFTLKIRSTKLEDSAMYFCASSVKQGIQPQHFGDGTRLSIL.

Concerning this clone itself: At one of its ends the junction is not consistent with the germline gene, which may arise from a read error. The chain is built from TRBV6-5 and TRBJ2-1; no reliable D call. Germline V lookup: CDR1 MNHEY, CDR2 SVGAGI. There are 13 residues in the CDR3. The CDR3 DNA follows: TGTGTCAGCAGTTACTCCGGTTACAATGAGCAGTTCTTC. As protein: CVSSYSGYNEQFF.

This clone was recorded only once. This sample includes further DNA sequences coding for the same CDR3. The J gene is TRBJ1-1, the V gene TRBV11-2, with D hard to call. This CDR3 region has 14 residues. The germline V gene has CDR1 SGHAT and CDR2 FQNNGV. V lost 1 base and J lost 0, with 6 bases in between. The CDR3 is CASSLGHLNTEAFF. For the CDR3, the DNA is TGTGCCAGCAGCTTAGGACATCTGAACACTGAAGCTTTCTTT.

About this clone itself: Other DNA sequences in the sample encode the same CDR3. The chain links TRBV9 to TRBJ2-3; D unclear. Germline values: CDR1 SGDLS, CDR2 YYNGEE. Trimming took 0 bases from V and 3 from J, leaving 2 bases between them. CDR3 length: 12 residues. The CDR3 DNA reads TGTGCCAGCAGCGTAGTAACAGATACGCAGTATTTT. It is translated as CASSVVTDTQYF.

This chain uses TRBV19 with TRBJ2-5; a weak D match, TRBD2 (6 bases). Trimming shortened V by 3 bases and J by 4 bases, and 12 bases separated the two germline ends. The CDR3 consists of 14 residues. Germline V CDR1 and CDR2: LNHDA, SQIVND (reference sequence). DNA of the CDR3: TGTGCCAGTAGTATCGGGGGTGGGTCAGAGACCCAGTACTTC. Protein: CASSIGGGSETQYF.

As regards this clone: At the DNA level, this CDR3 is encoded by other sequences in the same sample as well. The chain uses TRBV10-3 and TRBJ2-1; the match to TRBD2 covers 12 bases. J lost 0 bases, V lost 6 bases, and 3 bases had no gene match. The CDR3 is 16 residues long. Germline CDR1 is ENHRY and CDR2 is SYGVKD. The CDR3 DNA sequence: TGTGCCATCAGCGGACTAGCGGGGATCTCCTACAATGAGCAGTTCTTC. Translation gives CAISGLAGISYNEQFF.

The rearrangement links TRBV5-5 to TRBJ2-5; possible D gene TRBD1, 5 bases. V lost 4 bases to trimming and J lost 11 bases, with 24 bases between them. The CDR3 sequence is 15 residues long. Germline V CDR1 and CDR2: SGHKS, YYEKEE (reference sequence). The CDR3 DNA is TGTGCCAGCAGCCCCTTGACAGATCTAAGTGGTACGCAGTACTTC. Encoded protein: CASSPLTDLSGTQYF.

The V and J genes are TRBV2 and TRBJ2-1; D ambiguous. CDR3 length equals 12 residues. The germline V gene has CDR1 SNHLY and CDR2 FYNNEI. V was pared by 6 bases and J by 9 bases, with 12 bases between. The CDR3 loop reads CASRPGVGEQFF. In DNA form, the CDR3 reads TGTGCCAGCAGACCCGGAGTTGGTGAGCAGTTCTTC.

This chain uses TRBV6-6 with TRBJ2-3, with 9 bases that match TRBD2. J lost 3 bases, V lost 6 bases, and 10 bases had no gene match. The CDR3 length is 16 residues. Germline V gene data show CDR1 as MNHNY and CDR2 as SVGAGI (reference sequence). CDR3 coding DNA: TGTGCCAGCAGCGCTACTTGGCTAGCGGGAACAGATACGCAGTATTTT. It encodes CASSATWLAGTDTQYF.

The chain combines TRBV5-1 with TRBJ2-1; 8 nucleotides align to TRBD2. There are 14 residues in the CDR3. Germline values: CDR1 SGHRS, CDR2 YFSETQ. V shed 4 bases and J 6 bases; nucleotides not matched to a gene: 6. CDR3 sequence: CASSARTSSNEQFF. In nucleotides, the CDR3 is TGCGCCAGCAGCGCCAGGACTAGCAGCAATGAGCAGTTCTTC.

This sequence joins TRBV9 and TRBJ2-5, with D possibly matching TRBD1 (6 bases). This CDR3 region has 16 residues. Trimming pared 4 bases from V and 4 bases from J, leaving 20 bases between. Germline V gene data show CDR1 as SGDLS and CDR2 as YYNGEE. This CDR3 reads CASSISQGGFGETQYF. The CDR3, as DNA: TGTGCCAGCAGCATTTCCCAAGGGGGATTTGGAGAGACCCAGTACTTC. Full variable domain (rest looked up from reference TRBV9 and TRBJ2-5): DSGVTQTPKHLITATGQRVTLRCSPRSGDLSVYWYQQSLDQGLQFLIQYYNGEERAKGNILERFSAQQFPDLHSELNLSSLELGDSALYFCASSISQGGFGETQYFGPGTRLLVL.

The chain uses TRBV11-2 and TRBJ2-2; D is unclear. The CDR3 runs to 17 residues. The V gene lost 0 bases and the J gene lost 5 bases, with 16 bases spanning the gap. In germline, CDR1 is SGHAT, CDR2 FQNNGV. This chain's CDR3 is CASSLDARPTLTGELFF. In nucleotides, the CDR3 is TGTGCCAGCAGCTTAGATGCGAGACCCACCCTTACCGGGGAGCTGTTTTTT.

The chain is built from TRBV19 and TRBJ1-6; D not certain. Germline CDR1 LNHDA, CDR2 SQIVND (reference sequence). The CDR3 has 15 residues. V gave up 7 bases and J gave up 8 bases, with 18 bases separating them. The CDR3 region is CASTDPGQGYSPLHF. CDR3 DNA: TGTGCCAGTACGGACCCGGGCCAAGGATATTCACCCCTCCACTTT. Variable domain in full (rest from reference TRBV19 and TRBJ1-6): DGGITQSPKYLFRKEGQNVTLSCEQNLNHDAMYWYRQDPGQGLRLIYYSQIVNDFQKGDIAEGYSVSREKKESFPLTVTSAQKNPTAFYLCASTDPGQGYSPLHFGNGTRLTVT.

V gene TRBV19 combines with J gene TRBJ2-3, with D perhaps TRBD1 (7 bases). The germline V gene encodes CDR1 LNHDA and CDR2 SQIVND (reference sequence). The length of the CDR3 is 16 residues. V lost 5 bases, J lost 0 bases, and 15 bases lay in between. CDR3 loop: CASSPPTGTSTDTQYF. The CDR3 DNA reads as TGTGCCAGTAGTCCTCCGACAGGGACTAGCACAGATACGCAGTATTTT.

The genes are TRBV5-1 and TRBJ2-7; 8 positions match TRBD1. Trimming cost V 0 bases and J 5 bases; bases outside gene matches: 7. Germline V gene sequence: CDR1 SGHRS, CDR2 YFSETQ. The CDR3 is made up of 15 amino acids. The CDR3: CASSLARTGWNEQYF. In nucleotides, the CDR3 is TGCGCCAGCAGCTTGGCTAGGACAGGGTGGAACGAGCAGTACTTC.

CDR3 region: CASSLAYNPVNTEAFF. In DNA, the CDR3 is TGCGCCAGCAGCTTGGCCTACAATCCAGTGAACACTGAAGCTTTCTTT. This chain uses TRBV5-1 with TRBJ1-1; D gene uncertain. This CDR3 has 16 amino acids. Deletions cut 0 bases from V and 0 bases from J, with 12 bases between. From germline, CDR1 is SGHRS and CDR2 YFSETQ.

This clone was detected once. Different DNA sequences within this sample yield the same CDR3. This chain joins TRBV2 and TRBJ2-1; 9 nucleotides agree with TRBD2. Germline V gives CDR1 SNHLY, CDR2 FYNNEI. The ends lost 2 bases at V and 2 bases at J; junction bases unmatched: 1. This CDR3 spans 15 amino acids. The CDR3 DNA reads TGTGCCAGCAGTGAATCTAGCGGGGCCTACAATGAGCAGTTCTTC. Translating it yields CASSESSGAYNEQFF.